This is a list of T cell receptor beta chains from one sample in a study of blood T cell repertoires in COVID-19. Sequencing used immunoSEQ multiplex PCR; TCRdb keeps in-frame clones, though not all of them. The sample lists about 210,000 clones, about nine tenths occurring once. Sequencing input: peripheral blood. The receptors come from a woman aged 40 to 55 with acute or convalescent COVID-19. The CDR3 runs from the conserved cysteine through the conserved F or W. Fields, in order: V gene, J gene, clone size, D gene, CDR3 protein, CDR3 DNA. A D gene is named only where the DNA matches it firmly. Rows may omit the clone size; those that give it use once, few, many or a size class.

>TRBV4-1|TRBJ1-3|-|TRBD1
CASTPRDRGWGSSGNTIYF
TGCGCCAGCACCCCCCGGGACAGGGGTTGGGGAAGCTCTGGAAACACCATATATTTT
>TRBV7-8|TRBJ2-3|-|-
CASSLVVPTGTDTQYF
TGTGCCAGCAGCTTAGTCGTTCCCACTGGCACAGATACGCAGTATTTT
>TRBV24-1|TRBJ1-2|-|-
CATSEQRGYPYGYTF
TGTGCCACCAGTGAACAGCGGGGTTACCCTTATGGCTACACCTTC
>TRBV25-1|TRBJ1-1|-|TRBD1
CASSEDRRSTEAFF
TGTGCCAGCAGTGAGGACAGGAGGAGCACTGAAGCTTTCTTT
>TRBV28|TRBJ1-4|-|TRBD1
CASSSLGQGTNEKLFF
TGTGCCAGCAGTTCCCTTGGACAGGGAACTAATGAAAAACTGTTTTTT
>TRBV15|TRBJ1-1|-|-
CATSRAGPTEAFF
TGTGCCACCAGCAGAGCAGGGCCCACTGAAGCTTTCTTT
>TRBV7-3|TRBJ2-3|-|-
CASSLTSSTDTQYF
TGTGCCAGCAGCTTAACCTCCAGCACAGATACGCAGTATTTT
>TRBV6-1|TRBJ1-2|-|-
CASSDDSYTNYGYTF
TGTGCCAGCAGTGACGACAGTTACACCAACTATGGCTACACCTTC
>TRBV5-1|TRBJ2-1|-|TRBD2
CASRETSGGANEQFF
TGCGCCAGCAGGGAGACTAGCGGGGGGGCCAATGAGCAGTTCTTC
>TRBV5-6|TRBJ1-2|once|-
CASSPTPGHRVNGYTF
TGTGCCAGCAGCCCAACCCCGGGACATAGAGTAAATGGCTACACCTTC
>TRBV10-3|TRBJ2-3|-|TRBD2
CAISEPSGGRTDTQYF
TGTGCCATCAGTGAGCCTAGCGGGGGGCGCACAGATACGCAGTATTTT
>TRBV9|TRBJ2-3|-|-
CASSVGGGGDTQYF
TGTGCCAGCAGCGTAGGGGGAGGGGGAGATACGCAGTATTTT
>TRBV5-4|TRBJ2-5|few|TRBD1
CASSLGTPGQQETQYF
TGTGCCAGCAGCTTGGGAACCCCGGGACAGCAAGAGACCCAGTACTTC
>TRBV10-1|TRBJ2-3|-|TRBD1
CASSHGQGEFSDTQYF
TGCGCCAGCAGCCACGGGCAGGGGGAGTTCTCAGATACGCAGTATTTT
>TRBV24-1|TRBJ1-6|few|-
CATSDTGFNSPLHF
TGTGCCACCAGTGATACAGGGTTTAATTCACCCCTCCACTTT
>TRBV5-1|TRBJ1-1|-|-
CASSFLSQLMNTEAFF
TGCGCCAGCAGCTTCCTCTCACAGCTCATGAACACTGAAGCTTTCTTT
>TRBV13|TRBJ1-6|-|TRBD1
CASSQGTGGSSPLHF
TGTGCCAGCAGCCAGGGGACAGGGGGAAGTTCACCCCTCCACTTT
>TRBV6-6|TRBJ1-1|-|-
CASRYPLAGDTEAFF
TGTGCCAGCAGGTACCCTTTGGCAGGGGACACTGAAGCTTTCTTT